Detailed here is one T cell receptor (beta chain). What this receptor recognizes is not known. Within one base of it there is no much larger clone, and no base qualities were kept. Receptors were amplified or captured by 5' RACE. The instrument was an Illumina HiSeq 2500. A second PCR of roughly 7 to 11 cycles was performed with a sample-barcoded 5' primer and a J-beta primer mix. A unique molecular identifier was introduced onto each TCR beta cDNA molecule by a template-switch 5' adaptor carrying 12 random nucleotides. At least 3 million CDR3-containing paired-end reads were obtained from each sample. All of the RNA was converted into first-strand cDNA using the Mint cDNA synthesis kit, with a TRBC-specific oligonucleotide serving as the primer. All cDNA was treated with uracil-DNA glycosylase and then went through a first 18-cycle PCR with the universal primers M1SS and BC2_uni_R. On the study's bioinformatics: For normalization, 1 million high-quality reads were randomly selected from each sample, with every read carrying a distinct molecular identifier. Reads with shared molecular identifiers were discarded instead of being binned into consensus sequences. CDR3 identification, clonotype clustering and error correction used MiTCR with a Q25 quality threshold and the strictest error-elimination algorithm. A nonparametric unseen species model using Euler transformation provided a lower-bound estimate of total TCR beta diversity. In TCRdb, the public reads were trimmed at Q25 with fastp and aligned with MiXCR, with productive beta chains retained. Each record represents a unique CDR3 protein, reported with the most common genes and DNA among its rows. The V and J calls, along with clone size, are taken from TCRdb and not from the paper's own processing. For this sample the table gives about 1.8 million distinct CDR3 sequences, of which less than 50% were detected only once. The ten largest make up 2.1% of the sample.

The 39 donors, aged roughly 6 to 95 years, were systemically healthy Caucasian individuals from Russia. Each donor gave 8 to 10 milliliters of peripheral blood, drawn into EDTA-treated Vacutainer tubes. Ficoll-Paque density-gradient centrifugation was used to isolate PBMCs, with at least 6.5 million per sample. Total RNA was extracted from PBMCs with Trizol reagent, with at least 5 micrograms obtained per sample. Naive CD45RAhigh/CD27high T cell percentages were measured by flow cytometry on a PBMC aliquot from every donor. The data were obtained in a study of blood T cells in healthy people across ages (dated by TCRdb to about 2015). Regarding the study in general: In model experiments, roughly one uniquely barcoded TCR beta cDNA molecule per two T cells was captured by template switching. Donors were grouped into four age groups: young (average approximately 15 years), middle-aged (39), aged (62) and long-lived (about 90). Using deep sequencing normalized with unique cDNA molecular identifiers, the study measured how TCR beta repertoire diversity changes with age. Using the same blood draw, the study looked at two additional independent replicas of 1 million unique cDNA reads for two donors, one aged 18 to 29 and the other aged 80 or older. To avoid experimental bias, donors of different ages were spread randomly across the sequencing lanes. What the work shows at the level of the full study, not this receptor alone: There was a strong correlation between observed TCR beta diversity and the percentage of naive T cells measured by flow cytometry. Since profiling was done on bulk unsorted PBMCs, naive and antigen-experienced compartments could not be conclusively compared. The CMV infection status of donors was not known, potentially confounding age-related changes in expanded clonotypes. The long-lived group showed more naive CD4+ T cells, fewer expanded clones and increased TCR diversity than the aged group, suggesting age selection. As age increased, observed TCR beta diversity per million T cells dropped in a roughly linear way, and a significant reduction was already evident by age 40. Total diversity estimates from one million sequenced T cells were considered lower bounds and underestimates.

The source of this sequence is a middle-aged woman in good health. The sequenced sample consisted of blood.

The CDR3 reads CASRVEGARYGYTF. The DNA reads TGTGCCAGCAGGGTGGAGGGGGCTCGCTATGGCTACACCTTC. The chain employs TRBV7-9 and TRBJ1-2; TRBD1 matches 7 bases in the middle. The germline V gene (reference sequence) yields SEHNR for CDR1 and FQNEAQ for CDR2. The CDR3 contains 14 residues, cysteine and phenylalanine counted. Here the CDR3 DNA is all that survives: 42 bases in frame from base 1. V is cut back by 6 bases and J by 4 bases, with 8 bases in the junction unmatched.